This is a list of T cell receptor beta chains from one sample in a study of cytomegalovirus exposure and HLA in healthy donors. Sequencing was performed with immunoSEQ multiplex PCR; in TCRdb, only in-frame clones are kept and a portion is missing. The sample has about 130,000 clones, 75% to 85% seen once. Sequencing input: PBMCs. The receptors were sampled from a woman aged 18-29 years in good health and CMV-seropositive. The CDR3 runs from the conserved cysteine through the conserved F or W. Fields, in order: clone size, J gene, V gene, D gene, CDR3 DNA, CDR3 protein. D genes are given only for firm matches. Clone size is shown for a subset of rows, as once, few, many or a class of expanded clone.

size: -; J: TRBJ2-6; V: TRBV2; D: -; DNA: TGTGCCAGCAATGAAAAGCCAGGGTGGACTGGGGCCAACGTCCTGACTTTC; CDR3: CASNEKPGWTGANVLTF
size: -; J: TRBJ2-2; V: TRBV5-1; D: TRBD1; DNA: TGCGCCAGCCGAGGGGGCGCGGACACCGGGGAGCTGTTTTTT; CDR3: CASRGGADTGELFF
size: -; J: TRBJ1-5; V: TRBV27; D: -; DNA: TGTGCCAGCAGTTCCCAGAATCAGCCCCAGCATTTT; CDR3: CASSSQNQPQHF
size: few; J: TRBJ1-2; V: TRBV5-1; D: -; DNA: TGCGCCAGCAGCTTGGGACAGGATGGCTACACCTTC; CDR3: CASSLGQDGYTF
size: -; J: TRBJ2-2; V: TRBV5-1; D: TRBD1; DNA: TGCGCCAGCAGCTTGCTGGCAGGGGACAGCGCCGGGGAGCTGTTTTTT; CDR3: CASSLLAGDSAGELFF
size: -; J: TRBJ1-5; V: TRBV6-1; D: -; DNA: TGTGCCAGCAGAGGGGATATTAGCAATCAGCCCCAGCATTTT; CDR3: CASRGDISNQPQHF
size: once; J: TRBJ2-1; V: TRBV5-4; D: -; DNA: TGTGCCAGCAGCTCTAGACAGGAGCCGTCCTACAATGAGCAGTTCTTC; CDR3: CASSSRQEPSYNEQFF
size: few; J: TRBJ1-5; V: TRBV4-1; D: -; DNA: TGCGCCAGCAGCCAGGCAGATAGCAATCAGCCCCAGCATTTT; CDR3: CASSQADSNQPQHF
size: -; J: TRBJ1-1; V: TRBV2; D: TRBD1; DNA: TGTGCCAGCAGTTGGGACAGCAGAGAAGCTTTCTTT; CDR3: CASSWDSREAFF
size: -; J: TRBJ2-3; V: TRBV5-1; D: -; DNA: TGCGCCAGCACCCCGGATCACTCAGGAGATACGCAGTATTTT; CDR3: CASTPDHSGDTQYF
size: -; J: TRBJ2-7; V: TRBV19; D: TRBD2; DNA: TGTGCCAGTAGTTCCCGGACTAGCGGGGGGACCTACGAGCAGTACTTC; CDR3: CASSSRTSGGTYEQYF
size: -; J: TRBJ1-3; V: TRBV6-6; D: -; DNA: TGTGCCAGCAGTTACGGAGAAGAAAACACCATATATTTT; CDR3: CASSYGEENTIYF
size: -; J: TRBJ2-3; V: TRBV19; D: -; DNA: TGTGCCAGTAGTATAGGTACGGGGAGCACAGATACGCAGTATTTT; CDR3: CASSIGTGSTDTQYF
size: -; J: TRBJ1-3; V: TRBV6-6; D: TRBD1; DNA: TGTGCCAGCAGTTACCGGGGACAGAGAGGCACCATATATTTT; CDR3: CASSYRGQRGTIYF
size: -; J: TRBJ2-5; V: TRBV4-1; D: TRBD2; DNA: TGCGCCAGCAGCGGCTTACTAGCGGGTGTATCGGAGACCCAGTACTTC; CDR3: CASSGLLAGVSETQYF
size: few; J: TRBJ1-4; V: TRBV18; D: -; DNA: TGTGCCAGCTCAACCTCAGGAGGAGGGAAGGAAAAACTGTTTTTT; CDR3: CASSTSGGGKEKLFF
size: -; J: TRBJ1-6; V: TRBV4-1; D: -; DNA: TGCGCCAGCAGCCAAGATCGTGGGGGGGTAGTTAATTCACCCCTCCACTTT; CDR3: CASSQDRGGVVNSPLHF
size: -; J: TRBJ1-1; V: TRBV7-2; D: TRBD1; DNA: TGTGCCAGCAGCTCGACAGGGGTAGCTGAAGCTTTCTTT; CDR3: CASSSTGVAEAFF
size: -; J: TRBJ2-6; V: TRBV10-3; D: TRBD2; DNA: TGTGCCATCAGGAGGACTAGCGGGGGGGCTGCTGGGGCCAACGTCCTGACTTTC; CDR3: CAIRRTSGGAAGANVLTF
size: -; J: TRBJ1-4; V: TRBV6-1; D: TRBD1; DNA: TGTGCCAGCAGTTATACAGGGGGCGAAAAACTGTTTTTT; CDR3: CASSYTGGEKLFF
size: few; J: TRBJ2-3; V: TRBV7-2; D: -; DNA: TGTGCCAGCTCCCCCGGTGGGGGGGGGCGGCCAGATACGCAGTATTTT; CDR3: CASSPGGGGRPDTQYF
size: -; J: TRBJ2-1; V: TRBV6-6; D: TRBD2; DNA: TGTGCCAGCAGTTACTCGATCCGTGGACTAGGGAATGAGCAGTTCTTC; CDR3: CASSYSIRGLGNEQFF
size: -; J: TRBJ1-3; V: TRBV7-2; D: -; DNA: TGTGCCAGCAAGGAGGAGAGGGCCGGAAACACCATATATTTT; CDR3: CASKEERAGNTIYF
size: -; J: TRBJ2-2; V: TRBV2; D: -; DNA: TGTGCCAGCATTCCAAACCGGGTCACCGGGGAGCTGTTTTTT; CDR3: CASIPNRVTGELFF
size: -; J: TRBJ2-3; V: TRBV30; D: TRBD2; DNA: TGTGCCTGGAAAGCGGGGGCCAAGAATACGCAGTATTTT; CDR3: CAWKAGAKNTQYF
size: -; J: TRBJ2-7; V: TRBV10-1; D: TRBD1; DNA: TGCGCCAGCAGTGAGTACAGGGGCTACGAGCAGTACTTC; CDR3: CASSEYRGYEQYF
size: -; J: TRBJ1-2; V: TRBV7-9; D: TRBD1; DNA: TGTGCCAGCAGCTTGGGGACAGGGGCCGCTGGCTACACCTTC; CDR3: CASSLGTGAAGYTF
size: once; J: TRBJ1-2; V: TRBV29-1; D: -; DNA: TGCAGCGTGGACACAATTGGGGCCTATAACTATGGCTACACCTTC; CDR3: CSVDTIGAYNYGYTF
size: -; J: TRBJ1-2; V: TRBV19; D: -; DNA: TGTGCCAGTAGTATGACAGAACGGGCACGCGGCTACACCTTC; CDR3: CASSMTERARGYTF
size: -; J: TRBJ1-3; V: TRBV12-5; D: -; DNA: TGTGCTAGTCTTGAGGGCTCTGGAAACACCATATATTTT; CDR3: CASLEGSGNTIYF
size: -; J: TRBJ2-7; V: TRBV6-1; D: -; DNA: TGTGCCAGCAGTGCAGGACTGTACGAGCAGTACTTC; CDR3: CASSAGLYEQYF
size: -; J: TRBJ1-1; V: TRBV18; D: -; DNA: TGTGCCAGCTCACCCAACAGCGGGATGAACACTGAAGCTTTCTTT; CDR3: CASSPNSGMNTEAFF
size: -; J: TRBJ2-1; V: TRBV6-1; D: -; DNA: TGTGCCAGCAGTGAATCTTCCCGGGACACTGAGCAGTTCTTC; CDR3: CASSESSRDTEQFF
size: -; J: TRBJ2-5; V: TRBV28; D: -; DNA: TGTGCCAGCAGAACTACAACAGGGTTCCAAGAGACCCAGTACTTC; CDR3: CASRTTTGFQETQYF
size: -; J: TRBJ2-1; V: TRBV27; D: TRBD2; DNA: TGTGCCAGCAGTTATGGACTAGCGGTCTACAATGAGCAGTTCTTC; CDR3: CASSYGLAVYNEQFF
size: -; J: TRBJ1-2; V: TRBV6-1; D: -; DNA: TGTGCCAGCGCAGAGCCAGGGGTTCAGGGCTACACCTTC; CDR3: CASAEPGVQGYTF
size: -; J: TRBJ2-5; V: TRBV7-6; D: TRBD2; DNA: TGTGCCAGCAGCTTAGTGCCGACTAGCGGGGGGAGTGAAGAGACCCAGTACTTC; CDR3: CASSLVPTSGGSEETQYF
size: once; J: TRBJ2-6; V: TRBV7-9; D: TRBD1; DNA: TGTTCCAGCAGCTATGGGGGGACAGGCCTCTCTGGGGCCAACGTCCTGACTTTC; CDR3: CSSSYGGTGLSGANVLTF
size: -; J: TRBJ2-1; V: TRBV6-6; D: -; DNA: TGTGCCAGCAGCCAATCATCCCCAGACAATGAGCAGTTCTTC; CDR3: CASSQSSPDNEQFF
size: -; J: TRBJ1-4; V: TRBV7-9; D: -; DNA: TGTGCCAGCAGCGCCCGAGGGAGGGAGGAAAAACTGTTTTTT; CDR3: CASSARGREEKLFF
size: once; J: TRBJ2-7; V: TRBV19; D: -; DNA: TGTGCCAGTAGCCGCGACAGGCACGAGCAGTACTTC; CDR3: CASSRDRHEQYF
size: -; J: TRBJ2-7; V: TRBV27; D: -; DNA: TGTGCCAGCAGTTATGCGGGACGGCCCTACGAGCAGTACTTC; CDR3: CASSYAGRPYEQYF
size: once; J: TRBJ1-2; V: TRBV11-2; D: -; DNA: TGTGCCAGCAGCTTAAGTCCTGCGGCAGTTAACTATGGCTACACCTTC; CDR3: CASSLSPAAVNYGYTF
size: -; J: TRBJ1-2; V: TRBV7-3; D: TRBD1; DNA: TGTGCCAGCAGCTCGACAGGGAGTGATGGCTACACCTTC; CDR3: CASSSTGSDGYTF
size: -; J: TRBJ2-2; V: TRBV9; D: -; DNA: TGTGCCAGCAGCGCCCGGGGGGCGGGCACCGGGGAGCTGTTTTTT; CDR3: CASSARGAGTGELFF
size: -; J: TRBJ2-1; V: TRBV6-1; D: -; DNA: TGTGCCAGCAGTGAATGGGTTGGCGGTAGCTCCTACAATGAGCAGTTCTTC; CDR3: CASSEWVGGSSYNEQFF
size: -; J: TRBJ1-2; V: TRBV25-1; D: -; DNA: TGTGCCAGCAGTGAATCCCGGACTACTAACTATGGCTACACCTTC; CDR3: CASSESRTTNYGYTF
size: -; J: TRBJ2-4; V: TRBV19; D: TRBD2; DNA: TGTGCCAGTAGTATGCTAGCGGGGGGAGCCTGGGACATTCAGTACTTC; CDR3: CASSMLAGGAWDIQYF
size: -; J: TRBJ2-3; V: TRBV5-1; D: TRBD2; DNA: TGCGCCAGCAGACTAGCGATTAGCACAGATACGCAGTATTTT; CDR3: CASRLAISTDTQYF
size: -; J: TRBJ1-2; V: TRBV9; D: -; DNA: TGTGCCAGCAGCCCGGACACAAACTATGGCTACACCTTC; CDR3: CASSPDTNYGYTF
size: -; J: TRBJ2-3; V: TRBV7-9; D: -; DNA: TGTGCCAGCAGCTTAGCCAGGGTAGCAGATACGCAGTATTTT; CDR3: CASSLARVADTQYF
size: -; J: TRBJ2-1; V: TRBV5-1; D: -; DNA: TGCGCCAGCAGCTTGGGGGGCTTCGATGAGCAGTTCTTC; CDR3: CASSLGGFDEQFF
size: few; J: TRBJ2-7; V: TRBV18; D: TRBD1; DNA: TGTGCCAGCTCCTCGGGTATGACGGGACAGCGGTACGAGCAGTACTTC; CDR3: CASSSGMTGQRYEQYF
size: few; J: TRBJ2-1; V: TRBV25-1; D: -; DNA: TGTGCCAGCAACCGGGACACCGACAATGAGCAGTTCTTC; CDR3: CASNRDTDNEQFF
size: -; J: TRBJ2-7; V: TRBV4-1; D: -; DNA: TGCGCCAGCAGTCCTCGACAGCTCTCCTACGAGCAGTACTTC; CDR3: CASSPRQLSYEQYF
size: -; J: TRBJ2-3; V: TRBV2; D: -; DNA: TGTGCCAGCAGCCAGGGGCGGGGGCGCACAGATACGCAGTATTTT; CDR3: CASSQGRGRTDTQYF
size: -; J: TRBJ1-2; V: TRBV6-6; D: -; DNA: TGTGCCAGCAGTTACGATCTCAGGGAATATGGCTACACCTTC; CDR3: CASSYDLREYGYTF
size: -; J: TRBJ1-2; V: TRBV6-1; D: -; DNA: TGTGCCAGCAGTGAATGGGGGCCCTATGGCTACACCTTC; CDR3: CASSEWGPYGYTF
size: -; J: TRBJ2-3; V: TRBV9; D: TRBD2; DNA: TGTGCCAGCAGCGTAGCGGGGGGTCTCCTCGGAGATACGCAGTATTTT; CDR3: CASSVAGGLLGDTQYF
size: -; J: TRBJ1-1; V: TRBV28; D: -; DNA: TGTGCCAGCAGTTTAAGACTGACAGGTTTGAACACTGAAGCTTTCTTT; CDR3: CASSLRLTGLNTEAFF